The 32 T cell receptor beta chains below were found in one sample sequenced in a study of T cell repertoires in cytomegalovirus infection. TCRdb reanalysed the reads using MiXCR and keeps one entry per CDR3 protein. The sample has approximately 190,000 distinct CDR3 sequences, under 30% seen once. Sequencing input: PBMCs. Receptor source: a human donor in good health (CMV status not recorded). Some clones in this sample may be carry-over from other donors' samples.

This clonotype has ten or more counts. The genes are TRBV7-4 and TRBJ2-2; D not certain. CDR3 length: 13 amino acids. Germline CDR1 and CDR2: SGHVT and SQSDAQ. Trimming removed 2 bases at V and 5 bases at J, with 6 bases between. CDR3 sequence reads: CASSLTRTGELFF. DNA of the CDR3: TGTGCCAGCAGCTTAACCCGAACCGGGGAGCTGTTTTTT.

This clonotype was found a few times. J is TRBJ2-1 and V is TRBV5-5; tentatively, D is TRBD1 or TRBD2 (6 bases each). V lost 3 bases, J lost 6 bases, and 19 bases lay in between. Germline V gives CDR1 SGHKS, CDR2 YYEKEE (reference sequence). This CDR3 spans 16 amino acids. The CDR3 DNA reads TGTGCCAGCAGCTCCCGAGGTGGGGGGCAGAGCAATGAGCAGTTCTTC. Protein product: CASSSRGGGQSNEQFF.

The J gene is TRBJ2-5, the V gene TRBV2; 7 nucleotides line up with TRBD2. Trimming cost V 4 bases and J 7 bases; bases outside gene matches: 12. Germline V lookup: CDR1 SNHLY, CDR2 FYNNEI. CDR3 size: 15 residues. Written as DNA, the CDR3 is TGTGCCAGCAGTGTAGCTAGCGGAGGAGGCATGACCCAGTACTTC. Translating it yields CASSVASGGGMTQYF.

The chain carries TRBV27 and TRBJ2-3, with D uncertain. Trimming left V 5 bases short and J 6 bases short, with 12 bases between. From germline, CDR1 is MNHEY and CDR2 SMNVEV (reference sequence). CDR3 length: 13 residues. CDR3 nucleotide sequence: TGTGCCAGCAGTACCGGGCCCGCGGATACGCAGTATTTT. As protein: CASSTGPADTQYF.

This clonotype turned up a few times. V and J are TRBV12-3 or TRBV12-4 and TRBJ1-1, with TRBD1 identical over 8 bases. The CDR3 has 14 amino acids. Trimming cost V 8 bases and J 2 bases; bases outside gene matches: 7. The CDR3 DNA follows: TGTGCCAGCCGTTCGACAGGGGCCAACACTGAAGCTTTCTTT. Translation gives CASRSTGANTEAFF.

The chain combines TRBV25-1 with TRBJ1-2, with D possibly TRBD1 on 5 matching bases. Germline V gives CDR1 MGHDK, CDR2 SYGVNS. V lost 7 bases and J lost 6, with 12 bases in between. The CDR3 covers 12 residues. The CDR3 is CASKGAGNGYTF. The CDR3 nucleotides read TGTGCCAGCAAAGGGGCAGGGAATGGCTACACCTTC.

This clonotype was observed a handful of times. The chain has TRBV6-1 and TRBJ2-7; 7 bases are a match to TRBD2. Per the germline V gene, CDR1 is MNHNS and CDR2 is SASEGT. J was trimmed by 1 base and V by 6 bases; bases with no gene match: 12. This CDR3 region has 16 residues. This CDR3 reads CASSPTSGRGSYEQYF. As DNA, the CDR3 is TGTGCCAGCAGCCCTACCAGCGGGCGGGGGTCCTACGAGCAGTACTTC.

Ten or more counts support this clonotype. This sequence joins TRBV7-2 and TRBJ2-2; TRBD1 is a possible D gene (5 bases). CDR3 length equals 15 residues. The germline CDR1 and CDR2 sequences are SGHTA and FQGNSA. Trimming removed 4 bases at V and 2 bases at J, with 11 bases between. The CDR3 spells CASSSSGSNTGELFF. The CDR3 bases are TGTGCCAGCAGCTCCTCAGGGTCTAACACCGGGGAGCTGTTTTTT.

There are a few counts of this clonotype. The chain has TRBV29-1 and TRBJ1-2; TRBD1 is a possible D gene (6 bases). V was cut by 2 bases and J by 8 bases, with 15 bases left in between. The CDR3 has 13 amino acids. Germline CDR1 and CDR2: SQVTM and ANQGSEA. The CDR3 DNA is TGCAGCGTTGAATCGACAGGACTGGAAGGCTACACCTTC. Encoded protein: CSVESTGLEGYTF.

This clonotype was seen at least ten times. The V call is TRBV7-9, the J call TRBJ2-7, with 7 bases matching TRBD1. Unmatched junction bases numbered 9, after V lost 1 base and J lost 0 bases. The CDR3 sequence is 17 residues long. Germline V gene lookup returns CDR1 SEHNR and CDR2 FQNEAQ (reference sequence). The CDR3 protein is CASSLGGRDRRSYEQYF. CDR3 DNA: TGTGCCAGCAGCTTAGGGGGCCGGGACAGACGCTCCTACGAGCAGTACTTC.

The rearrangement links TRBV7-2 to TRBJ1-2; D uncertain. The CDR3 totals 14 residues. V was shortened by 7 bases and J by 3 bases, with 15 bases between the two germline ends. Germline loops: CDR1 SGHTA, CDR2 FQGNSA. The CDR3, as DNA: TGTGCCAGCACCTTCGATCCAGGAGACTATGGCTACACCTTC. Its translation is CASTFDPGDYGYTF.

The chain uses TRBV7-3 and TRBJ1-1, with 9 positions matching TRBD1. The J segment lost 5 bases and the V segment lost 4 bases, leaving 8 bases of the junction unmatched. The CDR3 contains 15 residues. CDR1 and CDR2 (germline): SGHTA, FQGTGA. The CDR3 loop reads CASSSGTGLTTEAFF. CDR3 coding DNA: TGTGCCAGCAGCTCGGGGACAGGGTTGACGACTGAAGCTTTCTTT.

This clonotype was observed many times. This chain connects TRBV7-8 to TRBJ1-5; TRBD1 agrees at 7 bases. The CDR3 extends over 16 amino acids. CDR1 and CDR2 from the germline V gene are SGHVS and FQNEAQ. With V trimmed by 4 bases and J by 2 bases, 8 bases remained unmatched. CDR3 bases: TGTGCCAGCAGCTCAGACTACAGGGGAGGCAATCAGCCCCAGCATTTT. Encoded protein: CASSSDYRGGNQPQHF.

In this sample, this clonotype turned up a few times. The chain employs TRBV12-3 or TRBV12-4 and TRBJ2-7; the match to TRBD1 covers 11 bases. The trim removed 5 bases at V and 3 bases at J, leaving 6 bases unmatched. The CDR3 is 15 amino acids. CDR3 amino acids: CASSPAGTGGYEQYF. DNA for the CDR3: TGTGCCAGCAGTCCCGCCGGGACAGGGGGCTACGAGCAGTACTTC.

The chain carries TRBV29-1 and TRBJ2-3; possible D gene TRBD1, 6 bases. The CDR3 loop spans 13 amino acids. Germline V gene data show CDR1 as SQVTM and CDR2 as ANQGSEA. Deletions cut 7 bases from V and 2 bases from J, with 13 bases between. CDR3 amino acids: CSADRSTTDTQYF. CDR3 bases: TGCAGCGCCGACAGGAGTACCACAGATACGCAGTATTTT.

This clonotype was picked up a small number of times. The chain links TRBV6-2 or TRBV6-3 to TRBJ2-5; D is uncertain. Germline V gene sequence: CDR1 MNHEY, CDR2 SVGEGT. V was pared by 2 bases and J by 4 bases, with 5 bases between. The CDR3 extends over 12 amino acids. This CDR3 reads CASSYVPETQYF. In nucleotides, the CDR3 is TGTGCCAGCAGTTACGTACCAGAGACCCAGTACTTC.

The gene calls are TRBV5-1 and TRBJ2-3, with D tentatively TRBD2 (6 bases). V was cut by 3 bases and J by 0 bases, with 14 bases left in between. The CDR3 spans 16 residues. Germline V lookup: CDR1 SGHRS, CDR2 YFSETQ. CDR3 sequence reads: CASSSGDFSSTDTQYF. CDR3 nucleotides: TGCGCCAGCAGCTCGGGGGACTTTTCTAGCACAGATACGCAGTATTTT. Drawing the rest from reference TRBV5-1 and TRBJ2-3, the complete variable domain is KAGVTQTPRYLIKTRGQQVTLSCSPISGHRSVSWYQQTPGQGLQFLFEYFSETQRNKGNFPGRFSGRQFSNSRSEMNVSTLELGDSALYLCASSSGDFSSTDTQYFGPGTRLTVL.

In its sample, this clonotype was seen a few times. The chain recombines TRBV7-2 with TRBJ2-5; the match to TRBD1 covers 8 bases. J lost 2 bases, V lost 5 bases, and 7 bases had no gene match. Germline V gives CDR1 SGHTA, CDR2 FQGNSA. The CDR3 length is 15 residues. The CDR3 protein is CASSVDRARQETQYF. The CDR3 coding sequence is TGTGCCAGCAGCGTGGACAGGGCAAGGCAAGAGACCCAGTACTTC. Based on the CDR3 plus reference TRBV7-2 and TRBJ2-5, the full variable domain is GAGVSQSPSNKVTEKGKDVELRCDPISGHTALYWYRQSLGQGLEFLIYFQGNSAPDKSGLPSDRFSAERTGGSVSTLTIQRTQQEDSAVYLCASSVDRARQETQYFGPGTRLLVL.

The V call is TRBV12-3 or TRBV12-4, the J call TRBJ1-2; tentative D call: TRBD1 (5 bases). Trimming left V 7 bases short and J 5 bases short, with 17 bases between. The CDR3 covers 14 residues. The CDR3 loop reads CASTFHGTEYGYTF. The DNA for the CDR3 is TGTGCCAGCACTTTCCACGGGACGGAGTATGGCTACACCTTC.

A note on this clonotype: Possible read error: a much larger clone is one base away. This sequence joins TRBV7-2 and TRBJ2-2; unclear D gene. Trimming took 2 bases from V and 6 from J, leaving 4 bases between them. CDR1 SGHTA and CDR2 FQGNSA come from the germline V gene. The CDR3 totals 12 residues. This chain's CDR3 is CASSLRSGELFF. The CDR3 coding sequence is TGTGCCAGCAGCTTAAGGTCCGGGGAGCTGTTTTTT.

This clonotype was detected a few times. The chain recombines TRBV15 with TRBJ1-4; TRBD1 might be the D (6 bases). With 5 bases removed from V and 4 bases from J, the gap between germline ends came to 11 bases. Per the germline V gene, CDR1 is LNHNV and CDR2 is YYDKDF (reference sequence). The CDR3 consists of 14 residues. CDR3 protein: CATSLRTVNEKLFF. CDR3 nucleotide sequence: TGTGCCACCAGCTTACGGACAGTTAATGAAAAACTGTTTTTT.

This clonotype has at least ten counts. This chain joins TRBV12-3 or TRBV12-4 and TRBJ2-7; D gene unclear. The CDR3 loop spans 15 amino acids. The V end lost 3 bases, the J end lost 0 bases, and 12 bases lay between the germline ends. The CDR3 reads CASSFEARSSYEQYF. DNA for the CDR3: TGTGCCAGCAGTTTTGAGGCCAGGAGCTCCTACGAGCAGTACTTC.

This chain uses TRBV7-8 with TRBJ2-2; 10 bases match TRBD2. CDR1 is SGHVS, CDR2 FQNEAQ, per germline. The CDR3 extends over 20 amino acids. The trim removed 3 bases at V and 5 bases at J, leaving 18 bases unmatched. For the CDR3, the DNA is TGTGCCAGCAGCTTCAGTTCGGGTCGAGCGGGGGGGCAATTAACCGGGGAGCTGTTTTTT. Amino acid sequence: CASSFSSGRAGGQLTGELFF.

This chain joins TRBV20-1 and TRBJ2-1; D is perhaps TRBD1 or TRBD2 (5 bases each). The germline V gene encodes CDR1 DFQATT and CDR2 SNEGSKA (reference sequence). CDR3 length: 14 residues. Trimming took 5 bases from V and 0 from J, leaving 11 bases between them. The CDR3 sequence: CSAGAGVSYNEQFF. In nucleotides, the CDR3 is TGCAGTGCTGGGGCGGGCGTCTCCTACAATGAGCAGTTCTTC.

The rearrangement links TRBV11-2 to TRBJ2-5; D possibly matches TRBD1 or TRBD2 (5 bases each). Germline-derived CDR1 and CDR2 are SGHAT and FQNNGV. The V gene lost 4 bases and the J gene lost 2 bases, with 14 bases spanning the gap. The CDR3 spans 15 residues. CDR3: CASSSGTAWQETQYF. CDR3 nucleotides: TGTGCCAGCAGCTCCGGGACCGCCTGGCAAGAGACCCAGTACTTC.

This clonotype was seen a handful of times. The chain carries TRBV6-2 or TRBV6-3 and TRBJ2-5, with D tentatively TRBD2 (7 bases). The CDR3 sequence is 14 residues long. The V end lost 7 bases, the J end lost 4 bases, and 16 bases lay between the germline ends. Germline V gene lookup returns CDR1 MNHEY and CDR2 SVGEGT. CDR3 sequence reads: CASTPNREGETQYF. CDR3 in DNA: TGTGCCAGCACCCCTAACAGGGAGGGAGAGACCCAGTACTTC.

V is TRBV10-2 and J is TRBJ1-3; no reliable D call. Looked up from germline, CDR1 is WSHSY and CDR2 is SAAADI. With 4 bases removed from V and 0 bases from J, the gap between germline ends came to 7 bases. The CDR3 consists of 14 residues. CDR3 sequence reads: CASSGHLSGNTIYF. CDR3 coding DNA: TGCGCCAGCAGTGGACACCTCTCTGGAAACACCATATATTTT.

The DNA of the CDR3 is TGCAGCGTTGCTCGGGGGGAGACCCAGTACTTC. It encodes CSVARGETQYF. The chain is built from TRBV29-1 and TRBJ2-5; weak D call: TRBD2 (6 bases). CDR3 length equals 11 residues. Germline loops: CDR1 SQVTM, CDR2 ANQGSEA. Trimming removed 4 bases from V and 5 bases from J, with 8 bases in between.

The V gene is TRBV7-2, the J gene TRBJ1-2, with D possibly matching TRBD1 (5 bases). Trimming shortened V by 5 bases and J by 4 bases, and 14 bases separated the two germline ends. The CDR3 contains 14 residues. The germline gives CDR1 SGHTA, CDR2 FQGNSA. CDR3 residues: CASSDGGEGYGYTF. The CDR3 DNA follows: TGTGCCAGCAGCGACGGGGGAGAGGGCTATGGCTACACCTTC.

J is TRBJ2-2 and V is TRBV6-5, with 8 bases identical to TRBD2. Germline-derived CDR1 and CDR2 are MNHEY and SVGAGI. CDR3 size: 14 residues. V lost 4 bases, J lost 6 bases, and 4 bases stayed unmatched. In nucleotides, the CDR3 is TGTGCCAGCAGTTCCGGGAGGGGGGCCGGGGAGCTGTTTTTT. Its protein is CASSSGRGAGELFF.

The J gene is TRBJ2-3, the V gene TRBV7-9; 9 bases map to TRBD2. The CDR3 contains 15 residues. The trim removed 2 bases at V and 6 bases at J, leaving 6 bases unmatched. From germline, CDR1 is SEHNR and CDR2 FQNEAQ (reference sequence). For the CDR3, the DNA is TGTGCCAGCAGCTTACGCGGGGGGGCCGGGGATACGCAGTATTTT. Its translation: CASSLRGGAGDTQYF.

Only a few counts were recorded for this clonotype. The chain recombines TRBV7-2 with TRBJ2-7; D could derive from TRBD1 or TRBD2 (5 bases each). In germline, CDR1 is SGHTA, CDR2 FQGNSA. Trimming removed 4 bases from V and 6 bases from J, with 16 bases in between. This CDR3 spans 14 amino acids. CDR3 sequence: CASSYRDLRREQYF. Written as DNA, the CDR3 is TGTGCCAGCAGCTACCGGGACCTTCGACGCGAGCAGTACTTC.